This paragraph reports one T cell receptor beta chain. Antigen specificity is unknown. This CDR3 contains 13 residues. Germline lookup yields CDR1 LNHDA and CDR2 SQIVND (reference sequence). J was trimmed by 7 bases and V by 11 bases; bases with no gene match: 12. This specimen comes from a study of a mutant IDH1 vaccine in newly diagnosed glioma. Study in general: Patients in the study were vaccinated eight times, receiving shots in weeks 1, 3, 5, 7, 11, 15, 19 and 23. The therapy given earlier, which was standard therapy, consisted of radiotherapy, temozolomide, or both, and most of the patients received both. Vaccinations were initiated 4-6 weeks following radiotherapy alone, or were given together with temozolomide cycles.

As to time point: week 5, during vaccination. The investigators gave 300 ug of mutant IDH1 20-mer peptide in each vaccine dose, together with topical imiquimod. Here immunoSEQ multiplex PCR was the method, and the copy in TCRdb shows in-frame clones only, minus some. The table has around 50,000 clones, 85% to 90% seen once; the top ten hold roughly 5%. The V and J genes are TRBV19 and TRBJ2-7; 9 nucleotides match TRBD1. The material was PBMCs, obtained from a glioma patient whose treatment included an IDH1 peptide vaccine. The sequence derives from a woman in her thirties or forties with glioma. The CDR3 DNA reads as TGTGCCGGACAGGGGCAGACCTCTTGGGAGCAGTACTTC. Residues: CAGQGQTSWEQYF.